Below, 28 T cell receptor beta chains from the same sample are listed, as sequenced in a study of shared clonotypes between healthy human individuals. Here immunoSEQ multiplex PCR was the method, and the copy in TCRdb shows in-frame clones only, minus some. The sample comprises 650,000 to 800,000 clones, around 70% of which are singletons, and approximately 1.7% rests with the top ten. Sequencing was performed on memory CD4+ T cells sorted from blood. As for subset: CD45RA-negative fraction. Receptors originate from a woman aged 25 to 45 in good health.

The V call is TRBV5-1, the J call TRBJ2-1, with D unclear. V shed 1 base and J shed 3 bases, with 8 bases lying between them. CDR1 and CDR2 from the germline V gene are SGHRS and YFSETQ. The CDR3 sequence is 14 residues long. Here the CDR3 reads CASSLHRYYNEQFF. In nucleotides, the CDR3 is TGCGCCAGCAGCTTGCACAGATACTACAATGAGCAGTTCTTC.

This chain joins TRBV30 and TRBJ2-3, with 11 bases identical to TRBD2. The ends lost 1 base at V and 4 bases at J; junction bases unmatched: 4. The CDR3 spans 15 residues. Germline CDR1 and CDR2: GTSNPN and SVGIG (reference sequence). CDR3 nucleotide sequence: TGTGCCTGGAGTGCCGGGACTAGCGGTGCAGATACGCAGTATTTT. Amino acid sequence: CAWSAGTSGADTQYF.

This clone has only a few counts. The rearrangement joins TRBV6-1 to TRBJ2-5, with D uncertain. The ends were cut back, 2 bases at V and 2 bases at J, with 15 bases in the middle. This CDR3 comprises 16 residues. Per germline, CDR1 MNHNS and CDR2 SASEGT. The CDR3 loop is CASSEPFINRQETQYF. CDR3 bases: TGTGCCAGCAGTGAACCCTTCATCAACCGTCAAGAGACCCAGTACTTC.

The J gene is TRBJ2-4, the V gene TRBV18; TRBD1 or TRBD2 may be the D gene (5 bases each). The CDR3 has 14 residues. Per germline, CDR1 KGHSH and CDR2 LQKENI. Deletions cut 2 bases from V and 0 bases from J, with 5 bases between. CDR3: CASSPGTAKNIQYF. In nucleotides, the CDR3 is TGTGCCAGCTCACCAGGGACAGCCAAAAACATTCAGTACTTC. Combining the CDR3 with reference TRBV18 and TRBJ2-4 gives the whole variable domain NAGVMQNPRHLVRRRGQEARLRCSPMKGHSHVYWYRQLPEEGLKFMVYLQKENIIDESGMPKERFSAEFPKEGPSILRIQQVVRGDSAAYFCASSPGTAKNIQYFGAGTRLSVL.

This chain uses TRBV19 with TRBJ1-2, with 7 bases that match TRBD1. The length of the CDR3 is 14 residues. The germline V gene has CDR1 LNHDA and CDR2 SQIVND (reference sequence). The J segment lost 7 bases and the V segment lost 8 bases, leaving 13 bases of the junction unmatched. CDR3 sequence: CASQTTGAFAGYTF. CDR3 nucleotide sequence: TGTGCCAGTCAGACTACAGGGGCCTTTGCTGGCTACACCTTC.

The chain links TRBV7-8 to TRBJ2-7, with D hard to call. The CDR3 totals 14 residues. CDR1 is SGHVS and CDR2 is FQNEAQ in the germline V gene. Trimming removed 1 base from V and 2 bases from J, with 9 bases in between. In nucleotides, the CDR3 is TGTGCCAGCAGCTTAGTGGGCCAGACCTACGAGCAGTACTTC. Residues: CASSLVGQTYEQYF.

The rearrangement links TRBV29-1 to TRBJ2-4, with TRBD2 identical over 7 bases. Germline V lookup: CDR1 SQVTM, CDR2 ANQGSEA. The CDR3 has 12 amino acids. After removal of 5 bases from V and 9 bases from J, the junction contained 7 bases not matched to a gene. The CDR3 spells CSVRGELGIQYF. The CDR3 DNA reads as TGCAGCGTTCGGGGGGAGTTAGGCATTCAGTACTTC.

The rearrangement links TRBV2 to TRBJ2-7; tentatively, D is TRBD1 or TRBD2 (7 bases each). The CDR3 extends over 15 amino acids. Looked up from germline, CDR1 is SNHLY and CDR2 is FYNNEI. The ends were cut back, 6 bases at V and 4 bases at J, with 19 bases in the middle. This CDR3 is CASRLGEGAEYEQYF. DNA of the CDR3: TGTGCCAGCAGGCTGGGGGAGGGGGCGGAATACGAGCAGTACTTC. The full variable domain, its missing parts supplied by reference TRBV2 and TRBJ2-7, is EPEVTQTPSHQVTQMGQEVILRCVPISNHLYFYWYRQILGQKVEFLVSFYNNEISEKSEIFDDQFSVERPDGSNFTLKIRSTKLEDSAMYFCASRLGEGAEYEQYFGPGTRLTVT.

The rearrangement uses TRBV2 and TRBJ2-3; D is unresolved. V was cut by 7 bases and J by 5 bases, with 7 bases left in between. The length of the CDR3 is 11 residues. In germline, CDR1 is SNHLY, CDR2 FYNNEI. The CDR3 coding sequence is TGTGCCAGCAATGGCGGAGATACGCAGTATTTT. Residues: CASNGGDTQYF.

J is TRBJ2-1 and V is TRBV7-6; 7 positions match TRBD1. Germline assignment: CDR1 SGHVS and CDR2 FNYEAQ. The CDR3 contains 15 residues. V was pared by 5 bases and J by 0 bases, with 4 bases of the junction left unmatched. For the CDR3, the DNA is TGTGCCAGCAGCCGACAGGGTAGCTCCTACAATGAGCAGTTCTTC. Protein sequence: CASSRQGSSYNEQFF.

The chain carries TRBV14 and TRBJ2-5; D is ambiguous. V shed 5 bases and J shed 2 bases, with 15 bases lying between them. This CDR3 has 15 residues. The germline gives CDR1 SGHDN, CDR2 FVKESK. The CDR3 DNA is TGTGCCAGCAGCTCAACTTGGGATTCTCAAGAGACCCAGTACTTC. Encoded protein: CASSSTWDSQETQYF.

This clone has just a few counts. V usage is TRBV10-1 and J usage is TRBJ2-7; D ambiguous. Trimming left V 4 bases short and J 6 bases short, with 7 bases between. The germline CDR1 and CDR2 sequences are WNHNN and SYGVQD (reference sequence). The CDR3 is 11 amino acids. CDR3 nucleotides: TGCGCCAGCAGTGTAGTCTGCGAGCAGTACTTC. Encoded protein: CASSVVCEQYF.

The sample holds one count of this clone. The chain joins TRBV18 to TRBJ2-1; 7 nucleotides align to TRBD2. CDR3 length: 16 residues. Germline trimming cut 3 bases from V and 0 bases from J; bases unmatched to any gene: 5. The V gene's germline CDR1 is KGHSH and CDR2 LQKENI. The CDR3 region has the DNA TGTGCCAGCTCACCGACGGGCGGGAGCTCCTACAATGAGCAGTTCTTC. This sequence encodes CASSPTGGSSYNEQFF.

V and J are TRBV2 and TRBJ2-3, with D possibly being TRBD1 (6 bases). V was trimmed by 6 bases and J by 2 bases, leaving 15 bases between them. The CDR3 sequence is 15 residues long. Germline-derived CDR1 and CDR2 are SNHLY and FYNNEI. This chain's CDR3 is CASSHRELDTDTQYF. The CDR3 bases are TGTGCCAGCAGCCACAGGGAACTGGACACAGATACGCAGTATTTT.

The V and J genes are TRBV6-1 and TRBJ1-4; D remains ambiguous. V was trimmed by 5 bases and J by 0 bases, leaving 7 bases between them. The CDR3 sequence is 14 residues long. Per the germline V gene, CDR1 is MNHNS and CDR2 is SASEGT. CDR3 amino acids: CASSWLATNEKLFF. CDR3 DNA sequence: TGTGCCAGCAGTTGGCTAGCAACTAATGAAAAACTGTTTTTT.

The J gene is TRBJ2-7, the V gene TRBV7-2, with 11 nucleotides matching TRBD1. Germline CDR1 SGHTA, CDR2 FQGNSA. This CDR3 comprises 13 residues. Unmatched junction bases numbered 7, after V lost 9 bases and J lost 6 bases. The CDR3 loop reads CASSDRGPSEQYF. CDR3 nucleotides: TGTGCCAGTTCGGACAGGGGGCCTAGCGAGCAGTACTTC.

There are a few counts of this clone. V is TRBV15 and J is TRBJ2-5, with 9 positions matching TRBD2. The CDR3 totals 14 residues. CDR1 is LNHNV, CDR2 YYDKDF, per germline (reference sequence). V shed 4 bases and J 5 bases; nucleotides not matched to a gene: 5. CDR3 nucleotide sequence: TGTGCCACCAGCACTAGCGGGGTCCGGGAGACCCAGTACTTC. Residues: CATSTSGVRETQYF.

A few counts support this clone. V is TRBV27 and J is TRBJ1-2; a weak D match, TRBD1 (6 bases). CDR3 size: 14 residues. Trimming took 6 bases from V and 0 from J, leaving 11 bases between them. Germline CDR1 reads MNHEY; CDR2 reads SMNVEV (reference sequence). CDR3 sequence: CASRNHRANYGYTF. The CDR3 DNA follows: TGTGCCAGCAGGAACCACAGGGCTAACTATGGCTACACCTTC.

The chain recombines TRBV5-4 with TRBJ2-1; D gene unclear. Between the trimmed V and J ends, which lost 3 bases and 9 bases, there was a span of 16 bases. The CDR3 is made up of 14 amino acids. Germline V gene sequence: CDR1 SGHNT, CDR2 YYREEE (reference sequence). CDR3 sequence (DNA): TGTGCCAGCAGCTCGACACTATCACGGGTTGAGCAGTTCTTC. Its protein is CASSSTLSRVEQFF.

The CDR3: CASSFDSGTGGYNEQFF. CDR3 in DNA: TGTGCCAGTAGTTTCGATTCCGGGACAGGGGGCTACAATGAGCAGTTCTTC. The chain recombines TRBV19 with TRBJ2-1; 11 bases match TRBD1. The ends lost 5 bases at V and 3 bases at J; junction bases unmatched: 9. Germline V gene data show CDR1 as LNHDA and CDR2 as SQIVND (reference sequence). This CDR3 spans 17 amino acids. Full variable domain (rest looked up from reference TRBV19 and TRBJ2-1): DGGITQSPKYLFRKEGQNVTLSCEQNLNHDAMYWYRQDPGQGLRLIYYSQIVNDFQKGDIAEGYSVSREKKESFPLTVTSAQKNPTAFYLCASSFDSGTGGYNEQFFGPGTRLTVL.

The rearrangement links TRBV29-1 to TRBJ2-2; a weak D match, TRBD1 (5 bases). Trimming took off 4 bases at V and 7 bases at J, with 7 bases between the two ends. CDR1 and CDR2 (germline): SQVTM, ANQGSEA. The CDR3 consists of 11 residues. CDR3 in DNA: TGCAGCGTTGCAAGGGGCGGGGAGCTGTTTTTT. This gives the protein CSVARGGELFF.

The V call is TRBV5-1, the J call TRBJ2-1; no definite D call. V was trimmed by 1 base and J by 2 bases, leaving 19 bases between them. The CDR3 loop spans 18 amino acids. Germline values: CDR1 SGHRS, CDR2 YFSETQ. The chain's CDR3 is CASSLSGMGWITYNEQFF. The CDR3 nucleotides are TGCGCCAGCAGCTTGTCGGGCATGGGGTGGATTACCTACAATGAGCAGTTCTTC.

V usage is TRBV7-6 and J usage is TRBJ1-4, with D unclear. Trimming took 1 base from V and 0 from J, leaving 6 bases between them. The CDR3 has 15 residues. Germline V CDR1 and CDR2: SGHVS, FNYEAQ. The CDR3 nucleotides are TGTGCCAGCAGCTTAGACTTTGCAACTAATGAAAAACTGTTTTTT. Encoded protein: CASSLDFATNEKLFF.

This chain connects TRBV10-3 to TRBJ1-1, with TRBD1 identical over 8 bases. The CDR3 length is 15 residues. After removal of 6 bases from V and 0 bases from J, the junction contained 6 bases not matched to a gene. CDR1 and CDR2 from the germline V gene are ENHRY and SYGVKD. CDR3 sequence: CAISTPGQVNTEAFF. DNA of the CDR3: TGTGCCATCAGCACACCGGGACAGGTGAACACTGAAGCTTTCTTT.

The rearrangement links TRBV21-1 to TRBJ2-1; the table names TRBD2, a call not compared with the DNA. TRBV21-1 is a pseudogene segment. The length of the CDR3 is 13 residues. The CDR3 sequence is CASRSRSYNEQFF. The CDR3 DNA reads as TGTGCCAGCAGATCCCGCTCCTACAATGAGCAGTTCTTC.

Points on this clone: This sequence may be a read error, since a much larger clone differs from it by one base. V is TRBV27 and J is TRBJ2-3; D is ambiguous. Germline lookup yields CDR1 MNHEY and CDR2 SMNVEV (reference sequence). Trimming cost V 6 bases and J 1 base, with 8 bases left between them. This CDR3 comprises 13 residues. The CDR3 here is CASSPPGTDTQYF. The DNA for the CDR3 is TGTGCCAGCAGCCCCCCCGGCACAGATACGCAGTATTTT.

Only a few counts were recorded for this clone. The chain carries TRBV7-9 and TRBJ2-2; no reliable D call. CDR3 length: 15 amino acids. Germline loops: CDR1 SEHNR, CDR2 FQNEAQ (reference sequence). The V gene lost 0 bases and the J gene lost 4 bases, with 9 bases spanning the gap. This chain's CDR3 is CASSLARHPTGELFF. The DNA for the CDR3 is TGTGCCAGCAGCTTAGCTCGGCACCCCACCGGGGAGCTGTTTTTT.

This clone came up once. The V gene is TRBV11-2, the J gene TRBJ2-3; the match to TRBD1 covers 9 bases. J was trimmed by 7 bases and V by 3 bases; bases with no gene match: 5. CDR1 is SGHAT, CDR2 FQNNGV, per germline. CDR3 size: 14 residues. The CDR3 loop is CASSFTGQGYTQYF. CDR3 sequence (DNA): TGTGCCAGCAGCTTCACTGGACAGGGGTATACGCAGTATTTT.